The 24 T cell receptor beta chains reported below all come from one sample, sequenced in a study of shared clonotypes between healthy human individuals. The assay was immunoSEQ multiplex PCR, and TCRdb's table has in-frame clones only and misses some. The table has approximately 2.4 million clones, roughly 95% seen once. Input material: naive CD4+ T cells sorted from blood. Subset denoted: CD45RA+ positively selected. Source of these receptors: a man younger than 35 in good health.

This clone has just a few counts. This chain links TRBV7-8 with TRBJ2-7, with TRBD2 matching over 9 bases. Germline V CDR1 and CDR2: SGHVS, FQNEAQ. The V and J ends lost 1 base and 0 bases, in that order; junction bases with no gene match: 4. The CDR3 extends over 16 amino acids. The CDR3 nucleotides are TGTGCCAGCAGCTTAGTGGCGACTAGCGGCTCCTACGAGCAGTACTTC. It is translated as CASSLVATSGSYEQYF.

This clone is a singleton in its sample. This sample includes further DNA sequences coding for the same CDR3. The chain couples TRBV7-9 to TRBJ2-3, with D tentatively TRBD1 or TRBD2 (5 bases each). V lost 3 bases and J 4 bases, leaving 8 bases between the germline ends. The CDR3 consists of 13 residues. Germline CDR1 reads SEHNR; CDR2 reads FQNEAQ (reference sequence). Here the CDR3 reads CASSFRGADTQYF. The CDR3 DNA reads as TGTGCCAGCAGCTTTCGAGGGGCAGATACGCAGTATTTT.

This clone appeared a few times. The sample carries other DNA sequences with the same CDR3. The chain is built from TRBV9 and TRBJ1-1; 7 nucleotides agree with TRBD1. This CDR3 comprises 14 residues. With 2 bases clipped from V and 4 bases from J, the junction kept 5 bases outside the gene matches. Germline CDR1 SGDLS, CDR2 YYNGEE. The CDR3 nucleotides are TGTGCCAGCAGCGTGCAGGGGGGAGGCACTGAAGCTTTCTTT. This translates into CASSVQGGGTEAFF. The whole variable domain, filled in from reference TRBV9 and TRBJ1-1, reads DSGVTQTPKHLITATGQRVTLRCSPRSGDLSVYWYQQSLDQGLQFLIQYYNGEERAKGNILERFSAQQFPDLHSELNLSSLELGDSALYFCASSVQGGGTEAFFGQGTRLTVV.

The V and J genes are TRBV19 and TRBJ2-5; possibly TRBD1 or TRBD2 for D (5 bases each). Germline V CDR1 and CDR2: LNHDA, SQIVND (reference sequence). CDR3 length equals 15 residues. V was shortened by 7 bases and J by 2 bases, with 17 bases between the two germline ends. The CDR3 DNA follows: TGTGCCAGTACCACGGGCGCAGGGAGTCAAGAGACCCAGTACTTC. Translation: CASTTGAGSQETQYF.

This clone is a singleton in its sample. The rearrangement links TRBV29-1 to TRBJ1-1; unclear D gene. V dropped 3 bases and J dropped 1 base, with 9 bases sitting between them. The CDR3 extends over 13 amino acids. CDR1 and CDR2 (germline): SQVTM, ANQGSEA. The CDR3 sequence is CSVEKGSNTEAFF. The DNA of the CDR3 is TGCAGCGTTGAGAAGGGTTCGAACACTGAAGCTTTCTTT.

The chain employs TRBV6-5 and TRBJ2-5, with 8 nucleotides matching TRBD2. This CDR3 spans 14 amino acids. Looked up from germline, CDR1 is MNHEY and CDR2 is SVGAGI. Trimming cost V 5 bases and J 4 bases; bases outside gene matches: 6. DNA for the CDR3: TGTGCCAGCAGTAGCGGACTAGCCCCAGAGACCCAGTACTTC. It specifies CASSSGLAPETQYF.

About this clone: This sample includes further DNA sequences coding for the same CDR3. This chain joins TRBV6-5 and TRBJ1-2; D perhaps matches TRBD1 (5 bases). V lost 5 bases and J 2 bases, leaving 9 bases between the germline ends. Germline V lookup: CDR1 MNHEY, CDR2 SVGAGI. The CDR3 spans 13 residues. CDR3 region: CASSRTGNYGYTF. Here the CDR3 DNA reads TGTGCCAGCAGTCGTACAGGAAACTATGGCTACACCTTC.

Concerning this clone: Other nucleotide sequences from this sample produce the same CDR3. This sequence joins TRBV18 and TRBJ2-5; TRBD1 aligns across 7 bases. V dropped 3 bases and J dropped 1; count of bases not matched to a gene: 2. This CDR3 spans 14 amino acids. Germline values: CDR1 KGHSH, CDR2 LQKENI. The CDR3: CASSPTGAQETQYF. CDR3 DNA sequence: TGTGCCAGCTCACCCACAGGGGCCCAAGAGACCCAGTACTTC. Supplemented by reference TRBV18 and TRBJ2-5, the full variable domain reads NAGVMQNPRHLVRRRGQEARLRCSPMKGHSHVYWYRQLPEEGLKFMVYLQKENIIDESGMPKERFSAEFPKEGPSILRIQQVVRGDSAAYFCASSPTGAQETQYFGPGTRLLVL.

This chain joins TRBV6-5 and TRBJ2-3; D is ambiguous. The germline CDR1 and CDR2 sequences are MNHEY and SVGAGI. This CDR3 is 15 amino acids long. The germline V and J ends were trimmed by 4 bases and 6 bases, with 17 bases remaining between them. The CDR3 nucleotides read TGTGCCAGCAGTTCCCGGAACAGTCTCAAGGATACGCAGTATTTT. It is translated as CASSSRNSLKDTQYF.

For this clone: Other DNA sequences in the sample encode the same CDR3. The genes are TRBV5-1 and TRBJ2-1; D is unclear. Germline V gene lookup returns CDR1 SGHRS and CDR2 YFSETQ. Trimming removed 4 bases at V and 0 bases at J, with 11 bases between. This CDR3 region has 15 residues. The CDR3 protein is CASSPGQSSYNEQFF. The CDR3 nucleotides read TGCGCCAGCAGCCCGGGCCAAAGCTCCTACAATGAGCAGTTCTTC.

The chain employs TRBV5-1 and TRBJ2-2, with 7 bases identical to TRBD1. Germline CDR1 and CDR2: SGHRS and YFSETQ. J was trimmed by 0 bases and V by 2 bases; bases with no gene match: 7. CDR3 length: 17 residues. CDR3 loop: CASSFRRTGANTGELFF. The CDR3 DNA reads as TGCGCCAGCAGCTTCCGAAGAACAGGGGCGAACACCGGGGAGCTGTTTTTT.

Points on this clone: This same CDR3 is encoded by further DNA sequences in the sample. The chain combines TRBV7-3 with TRBJ2-5; perhaps TRBD2 as D (6 bases). The CDR3 is made up of 15 amino acids. Germline CDR1 SGHTA, CDR2 FQGTGA. With 1 base removed from V and 2 bases from J, the gap between germline ends came to 11 bases. For the CDR3, the DNA is TGTGCCAGCAGCTTAATTGCGGGGCCTCAAGAGACCCAGTACTTC. It translates to CASSLIAGPQETQYF.

Concerning this clone: Other DNA sequences within the sample encode an identical CDR3. The chain uses TRBV5-1 and TRBJ1-2; D gene unclear. Germline CDR1 reads SGHRS; CDR2 reads YFSETQ. V lost 0 bases, J lost 0 bases, and 9 bases lay in between. This CDR3 is built from 15 residues. The CDR3 DNA is TGCGCCAGCAGCTTGGGGGGTTCGGCTAACTATGGCTACACCTTC. It yields the protein CASSLGGSANYGYTF.

The J gene is TRBJ2-2, the V gene TRBV11-3, with a possible D match to TRBD1 (8 bases). Germline CDR1 SGHNT, CDR2 YENEEA. V lost 4 bases and J 5 bases, leaving 17 bases between the germline ends. The CDR3 has 16 residues. The DNA of the CDR3 is TGTGCCAGCAGCTCACTCGGACAGGGAGGGACCGGGGAGCTGTTTTTT. Translation gives CASSSLGQGGTGELFF.

The V call is TRBV10-3, the J call TRBJ2-3, with D possibly being TRBD1 or TRBD2 (6 bases each). The germline V gene encodes CDR1 ENHRY and CDR2 SYGVKD. V shed 3 bases and J shed 0 bases, with 10 bases lying between them. The CDR3 is 15 amino acids. The CDR3 sequence: CAISDTGTSTDTQYF. The CDR3 DNA reads TGTGCCATCAGTGATACAGGGACTAGCACAGATACGCAGTATTTT.

This chain uses TRBV6-1 with TRBJ2-3, with TRBD2 as a possible D gene (5 bases). CDR1 is MNHNS and CDR2 is SASEGT in the germline V gene. V was cut by 1 base and J by 0 bases, with 14 bases left in between. The CDR3 is 17 amino acids. Here the CDR3 DNA reads TGTGCCAGCAGTGAAGGTTCGGGCGGGCCTAGCACAGATACGCAGTATTTT. Its protein is CASSEGSGGPSTDTQYF.

The chain is built from TRBV7-2 and TRBJ1-5; no definite D call. CDR3 length: 14 amino acids. Between the trimmed V and J ends, which lost 10 bases and 1 base, there was a span of 14 bases. Germline V gene sequence: CDR1 SGHTA, CDR2 FQGNSA. In DNA form, the CDR3 reads TGTGCCACCCGACTTGCAGGAAGCAATCAGCCCCAGCATTTT. Residues: CATRLAGSNQPQHF.

The chain uses TRBV19 and TRBJ1-5, with no clear D. This CDR3 has 15 residues. Trimming left V 5 bases short and J 4 bases short, with 15 bases between. Germline CDR1 is LNHDA and CDR2 is SQIVND (reference sequence). CDR3 region: CASSALGNTNQPQHF. DNA for the CDR3: TGTGCCAGTAGTGCCTTGGGGAACACTAATCAGCCCCAGCATTTT.

J is TRBJ2-1 and V is TRBV9, with D maybe TRBD2 (6 bases). Trimming cost V 6 bases and J 7 bases, with 17 bases left between them. The CDR3 runs 14 residues. CDR1 is SGDLS, CDR2 YYNGEE, per germline. The CDR3 reads CASTRDSSGNEQFF. CDR3 bases: TGTGCCAGCACCCGGGACTCTTCCGGTAATGAGCAGTTCTTC.

This chain links TRBV6-1 with TRBJ1-2; 7 bases fit TRBD1. CDR1 MNHNS and CDR2 SASEGT come from the germline V gene. This CDR3 region has 14 residues. Unmatched junction bases numbered 7, after V lost 6 bases and J lost 3 bases. The CDR3 DNA follows: TGTGCCAGCAGCCGGACAGGTGTAGACTATGGCTACACCTTC. It is translated as CASSRTGVDYGYTF.

The chain is built from TRBV4-3 and TRBJ1-1, with a tentative D call TRBD1 (6 bases). Per the germline V gene, CDR1 is LGHNA and CDR2 is YSLEER. The CDR3 spans 16 residues. V shed 3 bases and J shed 1 base, with 15 bases lying between them. The CDR3 nucleotides read TGCGCCAGCAGCCAGCCGGGACAACGGAAGAACACTGAAGCTTTCTTT. As protein: CASSQPGQRKNTEAFF.

Concerning this clone itself: The same CDR3 also results from other DNA sequences found in this sample. The chain is built from TRBV5-1 and TRBJ2-3, with D possibly TRBD1 on 5 matching bases. Trimming took 6 bases from V and 0 from J, leaving 8 bases between them. This CDR3 has 13 amino acids. The germline CDR1 and CDR2 sequences are SGHRS and YFSETQ. In DNA form, the CDR3 reads TGCGCCAGCAATCAGGGAAGCACAGATACGCAGTATTTT. Translation: CASNQGSTDTQYF.

The V and J genes are TRBV6-1 and TRBJ2-7, with a possible D match to TRBD1 (6 bases). Germline CDR1 reads MNHNS; CDR2 reads SASEGT. V dropped 5 bases and J dropped 0 bases, with 11 bases sitting between them. The CDR3 covers 14 residues. The CDR3 nucleotides are TGTGCCAGCAGTTTGGACAGAAGCTCCTACGAGCAGTACTTC. This codes for CASSLDRSSYEQYF.

The chain links TRBV7-9 to TRBJ2-7; maybe TRBD1 (5 bases). The germline V gene encodes CDR1 SEHNR and CDR2 FQNEAQ (reference sequence). The CDR3 loop spans 14 amino acids. V lost 3 bases and J 2 bases, leaving 11 bases between the germline ends. CDR3 amino acids: CASSFPNRPYEQYF. The CDR3 region has the DNA TGTGCCAGCAGCTTTCCAAACAGGCCCTACGAGCAGTACTTC.